The sequence of this TCR beta chain was determined in a study of post-analysis software for immune sequencing data. Study conclusions and caveats: In patients, TRBV5-6, TRBV5-1 and TRBV20-1 belonged to five TRBV segments found more frequently than in controls.

Trimming took off 4 bases at V and 2 bases at J, with 10 bases between the two ends. Germline V gene data show CDR1 as LGHNA and CDR2 as YNFKEQ. The CDR3 is made up of 14 amino acids. This clonotype was seen only a few times. Its antigen remains unidentified. Carried by the TCR beta cDNA libraries were unique molecular identifiers. The yield from roughly 1 to 10 million T cells was approximately 500,000 cDNA molecules in total. Using its own MiXCR run on the PCR reads, TCRdb lists one record per CDR3 protein. The sample lists 820,000 or so distinct CDR3 sequences; approximately 50% were seen once. V and J are TRBV4-2 and TRBJ2-3; D remains ambiguous. The sequence derives from a girl between 10 and 17 years old with multiple sclerosis. Sequenced input: blood. The CDR3 is CASSRNPDTDTQYF. The CDR3 DNA follows: TGTGCCAGCAGCCGGAACCCGGACACAGATACGCAGTATTTT.